The 15 T cell receptor beta chains reported below all come from one sample, sequenced in a study of human T cells and chemical hapten exposure. The time point is: pre-sensitization, week 0. The sample's treatment: therapeutic diphenylcyclopropenone sensitization with weekly scalp DPC. Via MiXCR, TCRdb re-called the RACE reads, giving one row per CDR3 protein. This repertoire shows 270,000 or so distinct CDR3 sequences, approximately 7.5% found once; its top ten account for less than 1.5%. The sample was whole blood, taken in connection with sensitization to the hapten diphenylcyclopropenone (DPC). The receptors come from a man between 18 and 29 years old with alopecia areata. Some clones in this sample may be carry-over from other donors' samples.

The J gene is TRBJ2-6, the V gene TRBV20-1; perhaps TRBD1 as D (5 bases). V lost 1 base and J lost 1, with 14 bases in between. Germline CDR1 DFQATT, CDR2 SNEGSKA (reference sequence). CDR3 size: 17 residues. CDR3 loop: CSARVGRAGSGANVLTF. The CDR3, as DNA: TGCAGTGCTAGAGTGGGTAGGGCAGGGTCTGGGGCCAACGTCCTGACTTTC.

The chain is built from TRBV29-1 and TRBJ2-3, with 9 nucleotides matching TRBD1. Trimming cost V 4 bases and J 2 bases; bases outside gene matches: 7. Germline values: CDR1 SQVTM, CDR2 ANQGSEA. The CDR3 spans 15 residues. The CDR3 reads CSVVDRGPLTDTQYF. As DNA, the CDR3 is TGCAGCGTTGTGGACAGGGGACCCCTCACAGATACGCAGTATTTT.

This clonotype was counted between two and nine times. The chain joins TRBV7-3 to TRBJ2-2; possibly TRBD1 for D (6 bases). Trimming cost V 5 bases and J 4 bases, with 14 bases left between them. Germline CDR1 and CDR2: SGHTA and FQGTGA. CDR3 length: 15 residues. The CDR3 region is CASSPRGFSTGELFF. CDR3 nucleotide sequence: TGTGCCAGCAGCCCCAGGGGATTCAGCACCGGGGAGCTGTTTTTT.

This chain links TRBV12-3 or TRBV12-4 with TRBJ2-1, with 9 bases identical to TRBD1. The length of the CDR3 is 18 residues. The ends lost 5 bases at V and 4 bases at J; junction bases unmatched: 15. CDR3 DNA sequence: TGTGCCAGCAGTCTCGGGACAGGGCGGGGATTGGGGTACAATGAGCAGTTCTTC. Protein product: CASSLGTGRGLGYNEQFF.

V is TRBV4-1 and J is TRBJ1-2; a weak D match, TRBD1 (6 bases). This CDR3 spans 14 amino acids. The germline V gene has CDR1 MGHRA and CDR2 YSYEKL. V was trimmed by 3 bases and J by 2 bases, leaving 10 bases between them. The CDR3 loop is CASSHRQANYGYTF. CDR3 nucleotide sequence: TGCGCCAGCAGCCATAGACAGGCGAACTATGGCTACACCTTC.

This clonotype was seen a few times. The chain recombines TRBV12-3 or TRBV12-4 with TRBJ2-2; D might be TRBD2 (6 bases). V lost 6 bases, J lost 4 bases, and 15 bases lay in between. The CDR3 is 15 residues long. The CDR3 bases are TGTGCCAGCAGGGCATGGGACTCCGGCACCGGGGAGCTGTTTTTT. As protein: CASRAWDSGTGELFF.

The sample holds many counts of this clonotype. The chain couples TRBV5-1 to TRBJ2-7, with D perhaps matching TRBD2 (5 bases). The CDR3 sequence is 14 residues long. CDR1 and CDR2 (germline): SGHRS, YFSETQ. Trimming removed 0 bases at V and 1 base at J, with 8 bases between. The CDR3, as DNA: TGCGCCAGCAGCTTGGCTGGACTTTCCTACGAGCAGTACTTC. Protein sequence: CASSLAGLSYEQYF.

The chain carries TRBV12-3 or TRBV12-4 and TRBJ2-5; D is possibly TRBD2 (6 bases). The CDR3 is made up of 14 amino acids. The V end was cut by 7 bases, the J end by 7 bases, with 19 bases between. The CDR3 DNA is TGTGCCAGCACTCCCCCAGGGCAGGGAGGGACCCAGTACTTC. The encoded protein is CASTPPGQGGTQYF.

CDR3 bases: TGCGCCAGCAGCCAAGCACCCAAAAACATTCAGTACTTC. It yields the protein CASSQAPKNIQYF. The gene calls are TRBV4-3 and TRBJ2-4, with D uncertain. V dropped 1 base and J dropped 2 bases, with 3 bases sitting between them. The CDR3 covers 13 residues. CDR1 is LGHNA and CDR2 is YSLEER in the germline V gene.

This clonotype has a handful of counts. The chain uses TRBV29-1 and TRBJ2-5; D not resolved. V dropped 7 bases and J dropped 2 bases, with 11 bases sitting between them. CDR3 length: 12 residues. Germline assignment: CDR1 SQVTM and CDR2 ANQGSEA. In DNA, the CDR3 is TGCAGCGGTAGACATCCACAAGAGACCCAGTACTTC. It specifies CSGRHPQETQYF. The full variable domain, in which reference TRBV29-1 and TRBJ2-5 provide the parts outside the CDR3, is SAVISQKPSRDICQRGTSLTIQCQVDSQVTMMFWYRQQPGQSLTLIATANQGSEATYESGFVIDKFPISRPNLTFSTLTVSNMSPEDSSIYLCSGRHPQETQYFGPGTRLLVL.

The J gene is TRBJ1-3, the V gene TRBV4-3; D perhaps matches TRBD1 (5 bases). With 0 bases removed from V and 2 bases from J, the gap between germline ends came to 8 bases. The CDR3 totals 15 residues. Per the germline V gene, CDR1 is LGHNA and CDR2 is YSLEER. The CDR3 protein is CASSQDWGPGNTIYF. DNA of the CDR3: TGCGCCAGCAGCCAAGACTGGGGCCCTGGAAACACCATATATTTT.

This clonotype was detected many times. This chain uses TRBV29-1 with TRBJ1-2; TRBD1 aligns across 7 bases. With 5 bases clipped from V and 2 bases from J, the junction kept 8 bases outside the gene matches. The CDR3 length is 14 residues. Germline lookup yields CDR1 SQVTM and CDR2 ANQGSEA. The CDR3 DNA is TGCAGCGTTAGAGGGACAGCACTAAACTATGGCTACACCTTC. This gives the protein CSVRGTALNYGYTF.

This clonotype was counted between two and nine times. The chain recombines TRBV29-1 with TRBJ2-2; D possibly corresponds to TRBD1 (6 bases). Germline CDR1 and CDR2: SQVTM and ANQGSEA. V lost 7 bases to trimming and J lost 0 bases, with 12 bases between them. The CDR3 extends over 14 amino acids. CDR3 bases: TGCAGCGCCTGGGGGCATTCGAACACCGGGGAGCTGTTTTTT. It specifies CSAWGHSNTGELFF.

This sequence joins TRBV6-5 and TRBJ1-1; D is undetermined. CDR3 size: 13 residues. The germline CDR1 and CDR2 sequences are MNHEY and SVGAGI. V shed 4 bases and J shed 5 bases, with 11 bases lying between them. CDR3 nucleotides: TGTGCCAGCAGTTCCAGGTTGCGTACTGAAGCTTTCTTT. This codes for CASSSRLRTEAFF.

The chain links TRBV3-1 to TRBJ2-3; 9 nucleotides line up with TRBD2. The CDR3 is 15 residues long. The germline CDR1 and CDR2 sequences are LGHDT and YNNKEL (reference sequence). The V gene end was trimmed by 4 bases and the J gene end by 5 bases; junction bases not matched to a gene: 7. The CDR3, as DNA: TGTGCCAGCAGCCTTGCGGGGGGGCGTCTAGATACGCAGTATTTT. It is translated as CASSLAGGRLDTQYF.